This TCR beta chain was sequenced during a study of blood T cell repertoires in COVID-19 (TCRdb year 2020). About the full investigation: Samples from collaborators originated in the United States, Italy and Spain and spanned both the acute and convalescent phases of COVID-19. The material from the prospective study consisted of cDNA or gDNA derived from T cells, B-cell-depleted T cells, or PBMCs. Subjects who had been exposed to COVID-19, were actively infected with it, or had recovered from it provided the deeply sampled blood TCRbeta repertoires that made up the dataset. The repertoires were released in a freely available public database meant as a resource for research on the immune response to SARS-CoV-2. The samples were drawn from two sources: the first 160 participants of the ongoing ImmuneRACE study, and about 1,300 subjects contributed by 6 global collaborators. A de-identified subject ID, COVID-19 status, age in years and sex were almost always included in the sample metadata. Where HLA class I and class II types were available, the types were taken from metadata supplied by the sample provider, not from assay-based typing.

Whole blood was collected in K2EDTA tubes by collaborating institutions according to the institutions' own protocols. Collaborator samples were shipped for TCRbeta analysis as frozen whole blood, isolated PBMCs, or DNA extracted from either sample type. Note on this clone: This clone's antigen is unknown. No much larger clone exists at a distance of one base, and base qualities are not known.

In the germline V gene (reference sequence), CDR1 corresponds to SGHNT and CDR2 to YYREEE. The CDR3 covers 15 residues, taking in both the cysteine and the phenylalanine. The kept DNA is CDR3 alone, 45 bases in frame from the first base. Cut back by 4 bases and 3 bases, the V and J ends lie 13 bases apart. TCRbeta CDR3 regions were amplified from genomic DNA using the immunoSEQ Assay, a bias-controlled multiplex PCR. The study's processing was this. Within the assay, amplification of reference gene primers was used to estimate how many nucleated cells each sample contained. Sequence reads were collapsed and filtered to measure the absolute abundance of every unique TCRbeta CDR3 rearrangement. For each sample, productive Simpson clonality was calculated as the square root of Simpson's diversity index over productive rearrangements. TCRdb limited this immuneACCESS table to in-frame rearrangements with V and J called. A share of clones is missing; checked studies link under half to unresolved V genes, and the rest is unexplained. The V and J calls and clone size were taken over from that table, and D and trimming were inferred from the DNA. Present in this sample are about 200,000 clones, approximately 92% of which were seen just once. The ten largest clonotypes hold 0.53% of the sample.

Results and caveats for the whole study, not just this receptor: Clinical and demographic metadata were provided uncurated, with the amount varying by source and participant.

This receptor was taken from a man aged 45-65 years with acute or convalescent COVID-19. The sample consisted of peripheral blood. The rearranged segments are TRBV5-4 and TRBJ2-2; the D gene is perhaps TRBD1, from 6 matching bases. The DNA sequence is as follows: TGTGCCAGCAGCCGGTACAGGGCCGACACCGGGGAGCTGTTTTTT. Its amino acids are CASSRYRADTGELFF.